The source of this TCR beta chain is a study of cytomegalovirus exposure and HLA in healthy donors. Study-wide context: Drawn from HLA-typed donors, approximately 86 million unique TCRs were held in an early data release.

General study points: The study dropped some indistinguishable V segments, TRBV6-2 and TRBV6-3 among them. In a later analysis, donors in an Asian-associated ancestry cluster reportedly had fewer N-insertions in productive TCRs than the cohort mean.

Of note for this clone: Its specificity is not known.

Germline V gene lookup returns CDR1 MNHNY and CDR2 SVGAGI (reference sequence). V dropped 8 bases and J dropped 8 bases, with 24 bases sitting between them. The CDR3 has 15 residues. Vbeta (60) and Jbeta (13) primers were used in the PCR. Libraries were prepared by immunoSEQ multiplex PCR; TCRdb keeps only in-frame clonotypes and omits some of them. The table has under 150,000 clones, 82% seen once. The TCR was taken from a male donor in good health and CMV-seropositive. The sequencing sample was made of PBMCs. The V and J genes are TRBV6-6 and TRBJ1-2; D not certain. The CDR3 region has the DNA TGTGCCAGCGAACTACCCGAGGGCCATGACCGAGGCTACACCTTC. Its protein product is CASELPEGHDRGYTF.